A single sample is the source of the 24 T cell receptor beta chains below, sequenced in a study of blood T cell repertoires in COVID-19. TCRdb's copy holds only in-frame clones and misses some; the assay was immunoSEQ multiplex PCR. The sample yields more than 450,000 clones, 75% to 90% seen once. The sample was PBMCs or T cells enriched from blood (not recorded which). The receptor set was obtained from a woman aged 18-30 years who had recovered from COVID-19.

V and J are TRBV19 and TRBJ1-3, with 9 bases that match TRBD1. Germline CDR1 reads LNHDA; CDR2 reads SQIVND (reference sequence). V shed 5 bases, J shed 4 bases, and the junction held 18 bases outside the gene matches. The CDR3 contains 19 residues. DNA of the CDR3: TGTGCCAGTAGTCCTACGGGACAGGGAGGAATTGGCCCCGGAAACACCATATATTTT. This encodes CASSPTGQGGIGPGNTIYF.

V usage is TRBV7-8 and J usage is TRBJ1-5, with D possibly matching TRBD1 (5 bases). Germline V CDR1 and CDR2: SGHVS, FQNEAQ. Trimming pared 1 base from V and 2 bases from J, leaving 9 bases between. The CDR3 is 15 amino acids. The CDR3 nucleotides read TGTGCCAGCAGCTTAGGATGGGGGGGCAATCAGCCCCAGCATTTT. Protein sequence: CASSLGWGGNQPQHF.

The chain employs TRBV10-3 and TRBJ1-2; D might be TRBD1 (6 bases). The CDR3 extends over 13 amino acids. The ends were cut back, 2 bases at V and 5 bases at J, with 9 bases in the middle. CDR1 and CDR2 from the germline V gene are ENHRY and SYGVKD. The chain's CDR3 is CAISERQGYGYTF. In DNA, the CDR3 is TGTGCCATCAGTGAGAGGCAGGGGTATGGCTACACCTTC.

This clone was detected once. V usage is TRBV9 and J usage is TRBJ2-1, with D uncertain. This CDR3 comprises 12 residues. Per the germline V gene, CDR1 is SGDLS and CDR2 is YYNGEE. V lost 1 base and J lost 7, with 6 bases in between. The CDR3 here is CASSVSGNEQFF. CDR3 DNA sequence: TGTGCCAGCAGCGTATCAGGTAATGAGCAGTTCTTC.

This rearrangement joins TRBV11-2 to TRBJ2-5; 10 bases map to TRBD2. J lost 5 bases, V lost 3 bases, and 6 bases had no gene match. Germline loops: CDR1 SGHAT, CDR2 FQNNGV. The CDR3 covers 15 residues. This CDR3 is CASSFSGGTGETQYF. The CDR3, as DNA: TGTGCCAGCAGCTTTAGCGGGGGGACGGGGGAGACCCAGTACTTC.

This clone has ten or more counts. V and J are TRBV5-1 and TRBJ2-7; D perhaps matches TRBD2 (5 bases). Germline CDR1 reads SGHRS; CDR2 reads YFSETQ. With 3 bases removed from V and 8 bases from J, the gap between germline ends came to 9 bases. The CDR3 sequence is 11 residues long. The CDR3 spells CASSSDGKQYF. CDR3 coding DNA: TGCGCCAGCAGCTCGGACGGGAAGCAGTACTTC.

The CDR3 coding sequence is TGCGCCAGCAGCCAAGAGGGGGGAGGCACTGAAGCTTTCTTT. Protein: CASSQEGGGTEAFF. V gene TRBV4-1 combines with J gene TRBJ1-1, with D tentatively TRBD1 (5 bases). Germline CDR1 is MGHRA and CDR2 is YSYEKL. Trimming left V 0 bases short and J 4 bases short, with 9 bases between. The CDR3 has 14 amino acids.

The rearrangement uses TRBV11-2 and TRBJ1-3; D not certain. This CDR3 contains 14 residues. The germline V and J ends were trimmed by 4 bases and 4 bases, with 11 bases remaining between them. Germline CDR1 is SGHAT and CDR2 is FQNNGV. The CDR3 DNA sequence: TGTGCCAGCAGCTCGCCATCTAGGGGAAACACCATATATTTT. It is translated as CASSSPSRGNTIYF.

The genes are TRBV15 and TRBJ2-3, with a tentative D call TRBD2 (5 bases). This CDR3 is 15 amino acids long. CDR1 and CDR2 (germline): LNHNV, YYDKDF (reference sequence). The V end lost 7 bases, the J end lost 2 bases, and 16 bases lay between the germline ends. The CDR3 DNA follows: TGTGCCACCACGACCCCGGAGGACTTCACAGATACGCAGTATTTT. This sequence encodes CATTTPEDFTDTQYF. The complete variable domain, with remaining parts taken from reference TRBV15 and TRBJ2-3, reads DAMVIQNPRYQVTQFGKPVTLSCSQTLNHNVMYWYQQKSSQAPKLLFHYYDKDFNNEADTPDNFQSRRPNTSFCFLDIRSPGLGDTAMYLCATTTPEDFTDTQYFGPGTRLTVL.

V is TRBV4-1 and J is TRBJ1-1, with D possibly TRBD1 on 5 matching bases. The CDR3 contains 15 residues. Germline-derived CDR1 and CDR2 are MGHRA and YSYEKL. V dropped 2 bases and J dropped 1 base, with 11 bases sitting between them. DNA of the CDR3: TGCGCCAGCAGCCAACCGACAGCCTCGAACACTGAAGCTTTCTTT. As protein: CASSQPTASNTEAFF.

The rearrangement links TRBV2 to TRBJ2-2, with D perhaps matching TRBD1 (6 bases). In germline, CDR1 is SNHLY, CDR2 FYNNEI. Trimming pared 6 bases from V and 5 bases from J, leaving 10 bases between. The CDR3 totals 13 residues. The CDR3 loop is CASRGQETGELFF. The CDR3 coding sequence is TGTGCCAGCAGGGGACAAGAAACCGGGGAGCTGTTTTTT.

This clone came up once. The CDR3 protein is CASSLLRGHKGYTF. DNA for the CDR3: TGTGCCAGCAGCTTATTACGAGGTCATAAAGGCTACACCTTC. V and J are TRBV7-9 and TRBJ1-2, with unresolved D. V was pared by 2 bases and J by 8 bases, with 15 bases between. Germline-derived CDR1 and CDR2 are SEHNR and FQNEAQ (reference sequence). The CDR3 has 14 residues.

V is TRBV30 and J is TRBJ1-5; TRBD1 matches 9 bases. The CDR3 has 18 amino acids. J lost 5 bases, V lost 5 bases, and 19 bases had no gene match. The germline gives CDR1 GTSNPN, CDR2 SVGIG (reference sequence). CDR3 DNA: TGTGCCTGGGCCCTCGGGACAGGGAATCATGGGGGCGATCAGCCCCAGCATTTT. Amino acids: CAWALGTGNHGGDQPQHF. Full variable domain (remainder filled in from reference TRBV30 and TRBJ1-5): SQTIHQWPATLVQPVGSPLSLECTVEGTSNPNLYWYRQAAGRGLQLLFYSVGIGQISSEVPQNLSASRPQDRQFILSSKKLLLSDSGFYLCAWALGTGNHGGDQPQHFGDGTRLSIL.

This sequence joins TRBV12-5 and TRBJ1-2; D perhaps matches TRBD1 (6 bases). The CDR3 extends over 15 amino acids. Germline CDR1 and CDR2: LGHNT and FRNRAP. The germline V and J ends were trimmed by 5 bases and 6 bases, with 19 bases remaining between them. CDR3 region: CASGPNYSGEHGYTF. The CDR3 region has the DNA TGTGCTAGTGGTCCAAACTACTCAGGGGAGCATGGCTACACCTTC.

The chain combines TRBV21-1 with TRBJ1-5; whether TRBD1, the table's D call, matches the DNA was not checked. TRBV21-1 is given as a pseudogene. The CDR3 spans 15 residues. The CDR3 protein is CASVTGPPSNQPQHF. The CDR3 region has the DNA TGTGCCAGCGTCACAGGACCCCCAAGCAATCAGCCCCAGCATTTT.

The gene calls are TRBV7-9 and TRBJ2-2; 8 bases map to TRBD1. This CDR3 contains 17 residues. Germline lookup yields CDR1 SEHNR and CDR2 FQNEAQ (reference sequence). Unmatched junction bases numbered 6, after V lost 1 base and J lost 2 bases. The CDR3 DNA is TGTGCCAGCAGCTTAGGTGGACAGGGAGGTAACACCGGGGAGCTGTTTTTT. Protein: CASSLGGQGGNTGELFF.

This sequence joins TRBV11-3 and TRBJ2-1, with no clear D. The CDR3 sequence is 13 residues long. Germline CDR1 SGHNT, CDR2 YENEEA. With 1 base removed from V and 8 bases from J, the gap between germline ends came to 9 bases. CDR3 residues: CASSLAPSDEQFF. The CDR3 coding sequence is TGTGCCAGCAGCTTAGCACCTAGTGATGAGCAGTTCTTC. The whole variable domain, remainder taken from reference TRBV11-3 and TRBJ2-1, is EAGVVQSPRYKIIEKKQPVAFWCNPISGHNTLYWYLQNLGQGPELLIRYENEEAVDDSQLPKDRFSAERLKGVDSTLKIQPAELGDSAVYLCASSLAPSDEQFFGPGTRLTVL.

CDR3 loop: CASREGGDSPLHF. CDR3 nucleotide sequence: TGTGCCAGCAGGGAAGGAGGTGATTCACCCCTCCACTTT. The genes are TRBV7-9 and TRBJ1-6, with D unresolved. Germline V gives CDR1 SEHNR, CDR2 FQNEAQ (reference sequence). V lost 6 bases to trimming and J lost 8 bases, with 11 bases between them. The CDR3 spans 13 residues.

The chain employs TRBV28 and TRBJ1-6; D not certain. Germline V gene data show CDR1 as MDHEN and CDR2 as SYDVKM. This CDR3 contains 15 residues. The germline V and J ends were trimmed by 2 bases and 6 bases, with 11 bases remaining between them. The CDR3 spells CASSLRGVGNSPLHF. CDR3 bases: TGTGCCAGCAGTTTACGAGGCGTGGGTAATTCACCCCTCCACTTT. Together with reference TRBV28 and TRBJ1-6, the CDR3 gives the full variable domain: DVKVTQSSRYLVKRTGEKVFLECVQDMDHENMFWYRQDPGLGLRLIYFSYDVKMKEKGDIPEGYSVSREKKERFSLILESASTNQTSMYLCASSLRGVGNSPLHFGNGTRLTVT.

This clone was detected a few times. The chain carries TRBV18 and TRBJ2-7; maybe TRBD1 (5 bases). Trimming shortened V by 7 bases and J by 8 bases, and 18 bases separated the two germline ends. CDR1 KGHSH and CDR2 LQKENI come from the germline V gene. CDR3 size: 13 residues. The CDR3 reads CASFQDKATQQYF. The CDR3 DNA is TGTGCCAGCTTCCAGGACAAGGCAACCCAGCAGTACTTC. The full variable domain, with the rest looked up from reference TRBV18 and TRBJ2-7, is NAGVMQNPRHLVRRRGQEARLRCSPMKGHSHVYWYRQLPEEGLKFMVYLQKENIIDESGMPKERFSAEFPKEGPSILRIQQVVRGDSAAYFCASFQDKATQQYFGPGTRLTVT.

This chain joins TRBV30 and TRBJ2-5, with 11 nucleotides matching TRBD2. CDR1 and CDR2 (germline): GTSNPN, SVGIG (reference sequence). The ends lost 1 base at V and 4 bases at J; junction bases unmatched: 5. The CDR3 runs to 15 residues. The CDR3 reads CAWSGSGGAGETQYF. Here the CDR3 DNA reads TGTGCCTGGAGTGGTAGCGGGGGGGCCGGAGAGACCCAGTACTTC.

This chain joins TRBV7-9 and TRBJ1-3, with D possibly TRBD1 on 6 matching bases. V was cut by 5 bases and J by 8 bases, with 19 bases left in between. This CDR3 spans 15 amino acids. Germline CDR1 is SEHNR and CDR2 is FQNEAQ (reference sequence). The CDR3 is CASSLDSSPWDTIYF. The CDR3 DNA sequence: TGTGCCAGCAGCCTGGACAGTAGCCCCTGGGACACCATATATTTT. Based on the CDR3 plus reference TRBV7-9 and TRBJ1-3, the full variable domain is DTGVSQNPRHKITKRGQNVTFRCDPISEHNRLYWYRQTLGQGPEFLTYFQNEAQLEKSRLLSDRFSAERPKGSFSTLEIQRTEQGDSAMYLCASSLDSSPWDTIYFGEGSWLTVV.

The chain carries TRBV25-1 and TRBJ1-1; no reliable D call. CDR3 length: 15 residues. CDR1 is MGHDK, CDR2 SYGVNS, per germline. V lost 4 bases, J lost 2 bases, and 14 bases lay in between. The CDR3 nucleotides are TGTGCCAGCAGTGGGAATCGGGGAGATAACACTGAAGCTTTCTTT. As protein: CASSGNRGDNTEAFF.

This clone was detected only a few times. The V gene is TRBV6-5, the J gene TRBJ1-2, with D uncertain. Between the trimmed V and J ends, which lost 5 bases and 6 bases, there was a span of 13 bases. The germline gives CDR1 MNHEY, CDR2 SVGAGI. This CDR3 is 13 amino acids long. This CDR3 is CASSRTDRDGYTF. CDR3 in DNA: TGTGCCAGCAGTCGTACCGACCGGGATGGCTACACCTTC.